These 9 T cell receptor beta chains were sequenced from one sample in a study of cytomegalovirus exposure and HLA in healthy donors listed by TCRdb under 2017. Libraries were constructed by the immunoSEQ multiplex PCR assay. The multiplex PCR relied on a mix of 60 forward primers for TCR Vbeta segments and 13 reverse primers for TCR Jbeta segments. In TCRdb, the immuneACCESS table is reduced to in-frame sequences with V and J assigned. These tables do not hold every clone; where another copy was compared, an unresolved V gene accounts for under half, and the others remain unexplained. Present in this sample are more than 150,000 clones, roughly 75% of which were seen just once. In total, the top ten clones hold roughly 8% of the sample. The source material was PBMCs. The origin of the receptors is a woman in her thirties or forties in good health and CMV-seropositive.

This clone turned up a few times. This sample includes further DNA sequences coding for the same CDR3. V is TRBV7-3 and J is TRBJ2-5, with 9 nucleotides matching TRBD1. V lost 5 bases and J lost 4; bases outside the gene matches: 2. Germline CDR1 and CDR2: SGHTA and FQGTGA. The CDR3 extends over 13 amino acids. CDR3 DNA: TGTGCCAGCAGCGCGGACAGGGGAGAGACCCAGTACTTC. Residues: CASSADRGETQYF.

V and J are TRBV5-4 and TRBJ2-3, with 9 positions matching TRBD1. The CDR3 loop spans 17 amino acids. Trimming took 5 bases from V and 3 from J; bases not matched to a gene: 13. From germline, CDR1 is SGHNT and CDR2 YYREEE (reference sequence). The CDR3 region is CASSLKQGALRTDTQYF. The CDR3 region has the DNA TGTGCCAGCAGTTTGAAACAGGGGGCCCTTCGAACAGATACGCAGTATTTT.

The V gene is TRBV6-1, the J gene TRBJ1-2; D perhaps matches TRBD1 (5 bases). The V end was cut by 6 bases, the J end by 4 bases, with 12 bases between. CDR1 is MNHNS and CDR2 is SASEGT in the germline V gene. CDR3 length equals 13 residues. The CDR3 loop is CASRGEGIYGYTF. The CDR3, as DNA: TGTGCCAGCAGGGGGGAGGGGATCTATGGCTACACCTTC.

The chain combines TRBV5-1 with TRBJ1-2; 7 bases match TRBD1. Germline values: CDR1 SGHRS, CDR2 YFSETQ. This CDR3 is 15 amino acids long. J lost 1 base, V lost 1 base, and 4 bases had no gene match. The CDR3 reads CASSLTGDFNYGYTF. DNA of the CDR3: TGCGCCAGCAGCTTGACAGGGGACTTTAACTATGGCTACACCTTC.

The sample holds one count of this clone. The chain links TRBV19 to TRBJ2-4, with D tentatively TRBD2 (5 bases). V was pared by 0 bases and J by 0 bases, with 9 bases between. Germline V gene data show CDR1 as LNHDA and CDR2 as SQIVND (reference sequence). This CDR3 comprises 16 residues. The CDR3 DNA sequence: TGTGCCAGTAGTATAGAGAGGGCTCGAGCCAAAAACATTCAGTACTTC. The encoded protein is CASSIERARAKNIQYF.

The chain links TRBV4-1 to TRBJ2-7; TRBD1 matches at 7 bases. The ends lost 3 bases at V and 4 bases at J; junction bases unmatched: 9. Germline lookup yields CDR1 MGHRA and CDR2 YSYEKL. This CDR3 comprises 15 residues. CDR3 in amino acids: CASSHGDSLLYEQYF. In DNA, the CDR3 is TGCGCCAGCAGCCATGGGGACAGTCTTCTTTACGAGCAGTACTTC.

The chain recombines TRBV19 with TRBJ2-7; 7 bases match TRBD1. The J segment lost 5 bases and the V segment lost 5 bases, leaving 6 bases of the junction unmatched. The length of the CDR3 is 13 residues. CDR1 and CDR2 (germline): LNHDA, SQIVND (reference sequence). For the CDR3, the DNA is TGTGCCAGTAGTCACCGGGACAGAGACGAGCAGTACTTC. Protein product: CASSHRDRDEQYF.

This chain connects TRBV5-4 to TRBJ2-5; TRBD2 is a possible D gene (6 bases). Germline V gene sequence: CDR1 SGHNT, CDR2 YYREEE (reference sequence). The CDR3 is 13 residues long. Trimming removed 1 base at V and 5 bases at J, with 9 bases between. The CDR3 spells CASSLFGGETQYF. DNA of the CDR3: TGTGCCAGCAGCTTGTTTGGGGGGGAGACCCAGTACTTC.

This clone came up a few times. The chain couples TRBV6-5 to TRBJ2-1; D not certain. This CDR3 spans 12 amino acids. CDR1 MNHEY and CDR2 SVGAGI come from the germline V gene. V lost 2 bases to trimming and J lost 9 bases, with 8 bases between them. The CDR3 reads CASSYGRGEQFF. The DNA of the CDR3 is TGTGCCAGCAGTTACGGTCGAGGTGAGCAGTTCTTC.